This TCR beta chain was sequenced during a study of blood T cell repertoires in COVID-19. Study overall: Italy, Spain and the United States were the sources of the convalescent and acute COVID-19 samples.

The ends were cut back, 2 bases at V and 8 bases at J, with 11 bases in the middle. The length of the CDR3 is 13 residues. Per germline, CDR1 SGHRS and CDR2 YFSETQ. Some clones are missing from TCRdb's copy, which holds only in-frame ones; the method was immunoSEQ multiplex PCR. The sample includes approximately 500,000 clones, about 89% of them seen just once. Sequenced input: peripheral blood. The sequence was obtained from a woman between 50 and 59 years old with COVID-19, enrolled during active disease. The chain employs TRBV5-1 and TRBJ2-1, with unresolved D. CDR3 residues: CASSFEVEDEQFF. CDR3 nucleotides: TGCGCCAGCAGCTTTGAGGTGGAAGATGAGCAGTTCTTC.